The 17 T cell receptor beta chains below all came from one sample that was sequenced in a study of beta chain features in type 1 diabetes. Whole-study findings and limits: Significant though moderate, a shortening of TCRB CDR3s appeared in all four CD4+ subsets of Type 1 diabetes patients.

No antigens are known for them. Reverse transcription of all isolated RNA meant that expressed TCRB transcripts were sequenced. TCRdb's copy holds only in-frame clones and misses some; the assay was immunoSEQ multiplex PCR. The sample includes approximately 100,000 clones, under 30% of them seen just once. Sequenced sample: central memory CD4+ T cells from blood. Receptors originate from a woman aged 18-29 years with type 1 diabetes.

The chain couples TRBV25-1 to TRBJ2-7; TRBD2 matches 8 bases. The CDR3 consists of 16 residues. The germline V gene encodes CDR1 MGHDK and CDR2 SYGVNS. With 1 base clipped from V and 6 bases from J, the junction kept 11 bases outside the gene matches. CDR3 amino acids: CASSEWAGTRTAEQYF. CDR3 nucleotide sequence: TGTGCCAGCAGTGAATGGGCTGGGACTAGAACTGCCGAGCAGTACTTC.

The rearrangement uses TRBV7-2 and TRBJ2-3; D call uncertain. In germline, CDR1 is SGHTA, CDR2 FQGNSA. The CDR3 length is 12 residues. V lost 1 base to trimming and J lost 6 bases, with 5 bases between them. The CDR3 DNA sequence: TGTGCCAGCAGCTTAGATATGGATACGCAGTATTTT. It is translated as CASSLDMDTQYF.

The chain uses TRBV21-1 and TRBJ1-1; the table's D call TRBD1 went unverified against the DNA. TRBV21-1 is marked as a pseudogene. The CDR3 has 17 residues. The DNA of the CDR3 is TGTGCCAGCAGCAAAAAAGGACAGGGGGTTCCAAACACTGAAGCTTTCTTT. This encodes CASSKKGQGVPNTEAFF.

A few counts support this clone. CDR3 bases: TGTGCCAGCAGTGATTACGGCACTGAAGCTTTCTTT. It is translated as CASSDYGTEAFF. V is TRBV2 and J is TRBJ1-1; D ambiguous. The V gene lost 3 bases and the J gene lost 4 bases, with 6 bases spanning the gap. The CDR3 has 12 residues. Germline CDR1 reads SNHLY; CDR2 reads FYNNEI.

The chain has TRBV5-1 and TRBJ1-1, with D perhaps TRBD1 (6 bases). Trimming left V 3 bases short and J 1 base short, with 13 bases between. The CDR3 covers 15 residues. Per the germline V gene, CDR1 is SGHRS and CDR2 is YFSETQ. The CDR3 sequence: CASSSRTAENTEAFF. The CDR3 DNA reads as TGCGCCAGCAGCTCCCGGACAGCTGAGAACACTGAAGCTTTCTTT.

The V and J genes are TRBV7-2 and TRBJ2-1; perhaps TRBD1 as D (6 bases). Germline-derived CDR1 and CDR2 are SGHTA and FQGNSA. V was clipped by 5 bases and J by 2 bases, with 16 bases between them. The CDR3 totals 16 residues. The CDR3 sequence is CASSVRGSGTYNEQFF. The CDR3 DNA reads TGTGCCAGCAGCGTGAGGGGGAGTGGGACCTACAATGAGCAGTTCTTC.

The V and J genes are TRBV7-9 and TRBJ1-1, with 7 bases aligning to TRBD1. Germline CDR1 reads SEHNR; CDR2 reads FQNEAQ (reference sequence). The V and J ends lost 5 bases and 9 bases, in that order; junction bases with no gene match: 6. The CDR3 loop spans 12 amino acids. The CDR3: CASSPWDRQAFF. The CDR3 DNA follows: TGTGCCAGCAGCCCCTGGGACAGACAAGCTTTCTTT.

This clone occurred a few times. The chain couples TRBV21-1 to TRBJ2-5; the table assigns TRBD1, which was not confirmed against the DNA. TRBV21-1 is annotated as a pseudogene. The CDR3 spans 16 residues. The CDR3 DNA sequence: TGTGCCAGCAGCAAAGGAGTTCAGGGGGCTACAGAGACCCAGTACTTC. It is translated as CASSKGVQGATETQYF.

The rearrangement uses TRBV9 and TRBJ2-3, with a tentative D call TRBD2 (6 bases). Germline-derived CDR1 and CDR2 are SGDLS and YYNGEE. This CDR3 spans 17 amino acids. V was trimmed by 3 bases and J by 4 bases, leaving 21 bases between them. For the CDR3, the DNA is TGTGCCAGCAGCGCTACCATTACTGGCGGGAAGGCAGATACGCAGTATTTT. Translating it yields CASSATITGGKADTQYF. Full variable domain (missing parts from reference TRBV9 and TRBJ2-3): DSGVTQTPKHLITATGQRVTLRCSPRSGDLSVYWYQQSLDQGLQFLIQYYNGEERAKGNILERFSAQQFPDLHSELNLSSLELGDSALYFCASSATITGGKADTQYFGPGTRLTVL.

The sample holds a few counts of this clone. V usage is TRBV19 and J usage is TRBJ1-5; 12 positions match TRBD1. The CDR3 covers 16 residues. Germline CDR1 reads LNHDA; CDR2 reads SQIVND (reference sequence). V was pared by 10 bases and J by 2 bases, with 9 bases of the junction left unmatched. The CDR3 here is CATTGTGGAGNQPQHF. CDR3 sequence (DNA): TGTGCCACTACCGGGACAGGGGGCGCGGGCAATCAGCCCCAGCATTTT. Variable domain in full (rest from reference TRBV19 and TRBJ1-5): DGGITQSPKYLFRKEGQNVTLSCEQNLNHDAMYWYRQDPGQGLRLIYYSQIVNDFQKGDIAEGYSVSREKKESFPLTVTSAQKNPTAFYLCATTGTGGAGNQPQHFGDGTRLSIL.

There are a few counts of this clone. This chain joins TRBV30 and TRBJ2-3; 7 bases match TRBD2. Germline V gene data show CDR1 as GTSNPN and CDR2 as SVGIG (reference sequence). The CDR3 has 13 amino acids. Losses at the gene ends were 3 bases for V and 4 bases for J; bases not matched to a gene: 4. The CDR3 protein is CAWSGGRADTQYF. CDR3 sequence (DNA): TGTGCCTGGAGCGGGGGGAGGGCAGATACGCAGTATTTT.

CDR3 in amino acids: CASSSGSGRKAGELFF. CDR3 coding DNA: TGCGCCAGCAGCTCGGGGAGCGGGAGGAAGGCCGGGGAGCTGTTTTTT. The J gene is TRBJ2-2, the V gene TRBV5-1; 9 bases are shared with TRBD2. The trim removed 3 bases at V and 6 bases at J, leaving 9 bases unmatched. Germline loops: CDR1 SGHRS, CDR2 YFSETQ. CDR3 length equals 16 residues.

This clone was observed a handful of times. The chain links TRBV2 to TRBJ2-5, with a possible D match to TRBD2 (6 bases). CDR3 length: 15 amino acids. Per the germline V gene, CDR1 is SNHLY and CDR2 is FYNNEI. Trimming removed 7 bases at V and 3 bases at J, with 18 bases between. This CDR3 is CASNKARGGEETQYF. The CDR3 region has the DNA TGTGCCAGCAACAAGGCCCGGGGCGGGGAAGAGACCCAGTACTTC.

The gene calls are TRBV19 and TRBJ2-1, with 12 bases lining up with TRBD2. Trimming removed 5 bases from V and 7 bases from J; junction bases left unmatched: 6. The CDR3 has 15 residues. Germline assignment: CDR1 LNHDA and CDR2 SQIVND (reference sequence). CDR3 loop: CASSSTSGSRNEQFF. Here the CDR3 DNA reads TGTGCCAGTAGTTCGACTAGCGGGAGTAGGAATGAGCAGTTCTTC.

The sample holds many counts of this clone. The chain recombines TRBV29-1 with TRBJ2-1, with 9 nucleotides matching TRBD2. The CDR3 has 14 amino acids. The V segment lost 4 bases and the J segment 5 bases; nucleotides outside the gene matches: 6. Germline V gene data show CDR1 as SQVTM and CDR2 as ANQGSEA. CDR3 region: CSVVRLADHNEQFF. The CDR3 nucleotides are TGCAGCGTTGTGAGACTAGCGGACCACAATGAGCAGTTCTTC.

This clone was picked up a small number of times. The V call is TRBV7-2, the J call TRBJ2-7, with TRBD2 matching 9 bases. Looked up from germline, CDR1 is SGHTA and CDR2 is FQGNSA. V trimming: 1 base; J trimming: 2 bases; junction bases outside the gene matches: 6. The CDR3 has 16 amino acids. The CDR3 is CASSLGSAGGTYEQYF. In DNA form, the CDR3 reads TGTGCCAGCAGCTTAGGGTCCGCGGGAGGGACCTACGAGCAGTACTTC.

This clone has more than one count but fewer than ten. The rearrangement joins TRBV10-3 to TRBJ1-2, with a possible D match to TRBD1 (6 bases). CDR1 and CDR2 (germline): ENHRY, SYGVKD. The CDR3 totals 14 residues. Trimming pared 2 bases from V and 4 bases from J, leaving 11 bases between. For the CDR3, the DNA is TGTGCCATCAGTGAGGGGGGCAGCGGCTATGGCTACACCTTC. Amino acids: CAISEGGSGYGYTF.